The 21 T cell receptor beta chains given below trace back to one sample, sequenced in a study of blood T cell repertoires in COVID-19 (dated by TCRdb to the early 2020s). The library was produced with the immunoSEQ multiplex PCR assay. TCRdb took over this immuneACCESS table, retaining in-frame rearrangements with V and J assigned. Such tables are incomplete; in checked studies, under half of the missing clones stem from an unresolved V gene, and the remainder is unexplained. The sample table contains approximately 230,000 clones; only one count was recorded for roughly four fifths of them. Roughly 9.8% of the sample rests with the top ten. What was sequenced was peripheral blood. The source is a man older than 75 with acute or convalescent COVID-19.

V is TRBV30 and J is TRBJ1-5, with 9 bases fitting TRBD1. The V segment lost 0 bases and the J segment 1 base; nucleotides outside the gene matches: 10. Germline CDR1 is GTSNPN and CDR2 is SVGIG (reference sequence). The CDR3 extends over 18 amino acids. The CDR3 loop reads CAWSVRGTGIRSNQPQHF. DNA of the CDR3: TGTGCCTGGAGTGTCCGGGGGACAGGGATCCGCAGCAATCAGCCCCAGCATTTT.

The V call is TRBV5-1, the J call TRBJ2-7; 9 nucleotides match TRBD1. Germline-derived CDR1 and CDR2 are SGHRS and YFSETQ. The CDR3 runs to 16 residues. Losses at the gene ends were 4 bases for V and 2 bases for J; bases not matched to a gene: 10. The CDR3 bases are TGCGCCAGCAGCCGTGCTTCAGGGACAGGGACCTACGAGCAGTACTTC. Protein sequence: CASSRASGTGTYEQYF.

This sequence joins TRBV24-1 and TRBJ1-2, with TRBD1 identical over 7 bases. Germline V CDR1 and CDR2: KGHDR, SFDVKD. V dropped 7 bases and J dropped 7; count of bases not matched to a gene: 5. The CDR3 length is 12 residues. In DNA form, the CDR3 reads TGTGCCACCAGCGACAGGGAGTTTGGCTACACCTTC. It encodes CATSDREFGYTF.

DNA for the CDR3: TGTGCCAGTTTCGGGGGGAACACCGGGGAGCTGTTTTTT. Protein product: CASFGGNTGELFF. This sequence joins TRBV19 and TRBJ2-2, with D maybe TRBD2 (6 bases). Germline-derived CDR1 and CDR2 are LNHDA and SQIVND (reference sequence). The CDR3 contains 13 residues. The V gene lost 8 bases and the J gene lost 1 base, with 8 bases spanning the gap.

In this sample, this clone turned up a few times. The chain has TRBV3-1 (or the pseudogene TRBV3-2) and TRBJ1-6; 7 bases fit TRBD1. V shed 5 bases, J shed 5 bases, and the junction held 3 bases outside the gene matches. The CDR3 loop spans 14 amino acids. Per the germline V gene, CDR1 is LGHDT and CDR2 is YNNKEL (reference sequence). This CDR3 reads CASSSTGDNSPLHF. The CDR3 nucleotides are TGTGCCAGCAGCTCTACAGGGGATAATTCACCCCTCCACTTT.

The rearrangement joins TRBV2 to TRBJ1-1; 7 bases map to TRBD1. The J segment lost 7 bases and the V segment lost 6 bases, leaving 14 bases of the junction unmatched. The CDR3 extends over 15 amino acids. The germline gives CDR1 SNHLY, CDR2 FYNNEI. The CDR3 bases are TGTGCCAGCAGCGCCCGACAGGGCTCGGGAGTTGAAGCTTTCTTT. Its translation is CASSARQGSGVEAFF.

Here the CDR3 reads CASSTGWRVTEKLFF. The CDR3 DNA reads TGTGCCAGCAGTACCGGGTGGCGCGTAACTGAAAAACTGTTTTTT. The J gene is TRBJ1-4, the V gene TRBV6-6; D gene unclear. V dropped 5 bases and J dropped 7 bases, with 17 bases sitting between them. CDR3 length: 15 amino acids. From germline, CDR1 is MNHNY and CDR2 SVGAGI (reference sequence).

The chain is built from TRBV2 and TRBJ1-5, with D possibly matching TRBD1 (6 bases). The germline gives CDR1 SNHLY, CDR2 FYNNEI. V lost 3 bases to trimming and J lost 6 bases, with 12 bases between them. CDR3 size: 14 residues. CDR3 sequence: CASSDRGVGQPQHF. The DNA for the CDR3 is TGTGCCAGCAGTGACAGGGGCGTAGGTCAGCCCCAGCATTTT.

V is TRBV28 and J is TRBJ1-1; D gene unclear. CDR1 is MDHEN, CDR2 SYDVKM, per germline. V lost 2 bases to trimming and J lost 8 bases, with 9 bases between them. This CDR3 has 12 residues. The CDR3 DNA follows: TGTGCCAGCAGTTTAGGCAGTTGGGAAGCTTTCTTT. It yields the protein CASSLGSWEAFF.

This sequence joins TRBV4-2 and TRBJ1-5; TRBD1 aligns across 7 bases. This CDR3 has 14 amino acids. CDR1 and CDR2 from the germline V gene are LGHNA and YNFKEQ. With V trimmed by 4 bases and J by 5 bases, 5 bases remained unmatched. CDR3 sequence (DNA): TGTGCCAGCAGCCCCGGGACAGCGTATCAGCCCCAGCATTTT. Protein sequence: CASSPGTAYQPQHF.

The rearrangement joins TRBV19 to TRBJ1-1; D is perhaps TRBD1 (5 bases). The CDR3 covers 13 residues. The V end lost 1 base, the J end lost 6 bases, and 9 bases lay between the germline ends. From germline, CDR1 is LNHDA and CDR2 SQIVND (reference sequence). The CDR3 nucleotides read TGTGCCAGTAGTATAGTGGGGCGGCCTGAAGCTTTCTTT. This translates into CASSIVGRPEAFF. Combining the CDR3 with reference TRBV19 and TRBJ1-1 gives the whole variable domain DGGITQSPKYLFRKEGQNVTLSCEQNLNHDAMYWYRQDPGQGLRLIYYSQIVNDFQKGDIAEGYSVSREKKESFPLTVTSAQKNPTAFYLCASSIVGRPEAFFGQGTRLTVV.

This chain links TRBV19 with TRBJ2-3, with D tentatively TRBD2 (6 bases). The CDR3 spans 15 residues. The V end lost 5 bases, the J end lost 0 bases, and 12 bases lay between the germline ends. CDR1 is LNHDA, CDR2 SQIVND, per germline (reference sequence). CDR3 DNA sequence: TGTGCCAGTAGTCCCCATGGGGGGAGCACAGATACGCAGTATTTT. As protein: CASSPHGGSTDTQYF.

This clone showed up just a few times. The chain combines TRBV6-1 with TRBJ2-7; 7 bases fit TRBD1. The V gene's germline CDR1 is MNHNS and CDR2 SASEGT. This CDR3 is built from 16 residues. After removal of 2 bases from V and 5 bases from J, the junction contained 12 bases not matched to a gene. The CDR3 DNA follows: TGTGCCAGCAGTGAACTCGCTGCGACAGGGAGAGACGAGCAGTACTTC. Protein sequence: CASSELAATGRDEQYF.

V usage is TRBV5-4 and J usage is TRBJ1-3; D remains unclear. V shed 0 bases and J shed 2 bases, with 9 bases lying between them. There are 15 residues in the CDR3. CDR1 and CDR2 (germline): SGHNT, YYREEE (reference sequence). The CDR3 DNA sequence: TGTGCCAGCAGCTTGGTTGGAGGGACTGGAAACACCATATATTTT. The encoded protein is CASSLVGGTGNTIYF. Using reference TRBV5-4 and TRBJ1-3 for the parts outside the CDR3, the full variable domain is ETGVTQSPTHLIKTRGQQVTLRCSSQSGHNTVSWYQQALGQGPQFIFQYYREEENGRGNFPPRFSGLQFPNYSSELNVNALELDDSALYLCASSLVGGTGNTIYFGEGSWLTVV.

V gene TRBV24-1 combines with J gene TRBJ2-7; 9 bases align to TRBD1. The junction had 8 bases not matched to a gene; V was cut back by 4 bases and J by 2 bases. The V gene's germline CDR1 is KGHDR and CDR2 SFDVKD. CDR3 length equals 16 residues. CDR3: CATSDRRDRAPYEQYF. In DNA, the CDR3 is TGTGCCACCAGTGACCGCCGGGACAGGGCGCCCTACGAGCAGTACTTC.

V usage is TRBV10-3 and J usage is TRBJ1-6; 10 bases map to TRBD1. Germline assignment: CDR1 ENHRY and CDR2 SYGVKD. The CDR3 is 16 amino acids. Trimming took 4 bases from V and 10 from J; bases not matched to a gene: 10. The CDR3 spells CAISGLGDRGQSPLHF. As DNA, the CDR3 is TGTGCCATCAGTGGCCTAGGGGACAGGGGACAGTCACCCCTCCACTTT.

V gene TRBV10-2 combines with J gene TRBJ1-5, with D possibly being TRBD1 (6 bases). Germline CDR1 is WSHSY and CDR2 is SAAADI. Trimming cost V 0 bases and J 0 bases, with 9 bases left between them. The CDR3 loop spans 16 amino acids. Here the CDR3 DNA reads TGCGCCAGCAGTGAGTCTACAGGGAATAGCAATCAGCCCCAGCATTTT. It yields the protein CASSESTGNSNQPQHF.

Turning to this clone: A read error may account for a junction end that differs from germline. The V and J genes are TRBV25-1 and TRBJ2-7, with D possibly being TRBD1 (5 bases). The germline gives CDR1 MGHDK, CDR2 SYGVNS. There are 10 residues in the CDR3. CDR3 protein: CATRRVKQYF. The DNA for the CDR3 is TGCGCCACGCGCAGGGTGAAGCAGTACTTC.

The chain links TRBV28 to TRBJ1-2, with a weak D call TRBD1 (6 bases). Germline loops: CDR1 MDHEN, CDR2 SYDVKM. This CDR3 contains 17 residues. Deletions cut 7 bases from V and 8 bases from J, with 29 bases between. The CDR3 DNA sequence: TGTGCCAGCACCCTACAGGGAGCCACCGGCAGGGTCGGAGGCTACACCTTC. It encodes CASTLQGATGRVGGYTF.

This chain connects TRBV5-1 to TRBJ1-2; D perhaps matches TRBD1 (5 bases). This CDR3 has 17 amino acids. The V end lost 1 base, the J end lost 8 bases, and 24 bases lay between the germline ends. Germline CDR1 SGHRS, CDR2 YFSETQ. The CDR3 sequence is CASSLTYKRQSFPGYTF. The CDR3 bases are TGCGCCAGCAGCTTGACTTACAAACGACAGTCCTTCCCCGGCTACACCTTC.

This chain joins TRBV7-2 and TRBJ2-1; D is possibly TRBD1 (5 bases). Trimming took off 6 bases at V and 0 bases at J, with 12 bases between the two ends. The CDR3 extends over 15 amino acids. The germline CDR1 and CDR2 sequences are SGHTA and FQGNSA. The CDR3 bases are TGTGCCAGCAGAGAAAGGGGTAGCTCCTACAATGAGCAGTTCTTC. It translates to CASRERGSSYNEQFF.